This note documents a single TCR beta chain sequence. What it recognizes is unknown. The data were taken from a study of T cell responses to AZD1222 COVID-19 vaccine. Study observations and caveats: Unmutated variant regions reportedly attract nearly half of all spike-specific TCRs.

Sequencing was performed with immunoSEQ multiplex PCR; in TCRdb, only in-frame clones are kept and a portion is missing. Of 160,000 or so clones listed, 85% to 90% are singletons. Germline V gene sequence: CDR1 SGHNT, CDR2 YYREEE (reference sequence). The CDR3 length is 11 residues. Trimming removed 3 bases at V and 3 bases at J, with 4 bases between. V usage is TRBV5-4 and J usage is TRBJ2-7; no reliable D call. The receptor comes from an adult who received the AZD1222 COVID-19 vaccine. Sequenced material: peripheral blood, taken 28 days after the second AZD1222 dose. The CDR3 sequence is CASSYDYEQYF. The CDR3 coding sequence is TGTGCCAGCAGCTACGACTACGAGCAGTACTTC. The whole variable domain, filled in from reference TRBV5-4 and TRBJ2-7, reads ETGVTQSPTHLIKTRGQQVTLRCSSQSGHNTVSWYQQALGQGPQFIFQYYREEENGRGNFPPRFSGLQFPNYSSELNVNALELDDSALYLCASSYDYEQYFGPGTRLTVT.